This T cell receptor beta chain appears in the sequencing data of a study of blood T cells in healthy people across ages. A second roughly 7 to 12 cycle PCR used barcoded and J-beta primers. From the 5' RACE reads, TCRdb called clonotypes with MiXCR, one entry per CDR3 protein. In the table there are roughly 700,000 distinct CDR3 sequences, just under 25% of which are singletons. Per the germline V gene, CDR1 is PRHDT and CDR2 is FYEKMQ (reference sequence). The V segment lost 3 bases and the J segment 5 bases; nucleotides outside the gene matches: 12. The CDR3 totals 17 residues. This clonotype was observed a few times. This same sample was also taken into another study, of T cells of mothers and their children.

The sequenced sample consisted of blood. The receptor was isolated from a boy between 10 and 17 years old in good health. The chain couples TRBV13 to TRBJ2-4, with 8 positions matching TRBD1. The CDR3 here is CASSFFTPGQEENIQYF. The DNA of the CDR3 is TGTGCCAGCAGCTTTTTTACACCGGGACAGGAGGAAAACATTCAGTACTTC. The variable domain in full, with the rest retrieved from reference TRBV13 and TRBJ2-4, is AAGVIQSPRHLIKEKRETATLKCYPIPRHDTVYWYQQGPGQDPQFLISFYEKMQSDKGSIPDRFSAQQFSDYHSELNMSSLELGDSALYFCASSFFTPGQEENIQYFGAGTRLSVL.